This TCR beta chain was sequenced for a study of blood T cells in healthy people across ages (dated by TCRdb to between 2014 and 2016). About the investigation overall: In model experiments, template switching captured roughly one uniquely barcoded TCR beta cDNA molecule for every two T cells. Age-related changes in TCR beta repertoire diversity were measured in the study by deep sequencing normalized with unique cDNA molecular identifiers. The donors were divided into four age groups: young (average around 17 years), middle-aged (approximately 41), aged (approximately 62) and long-lived (82). To avoid experimental bias, donors of different ages were randomly spread across the sequencing lanes. For two donors (one aged 18 to 30 and one aged 80 or older), the study analyzed two additional independent replicas of 1 million unique cDNA reads from the same blood draw. What the work shows at the level of the full study, not this receptor alone: Observed TCR beta diversity correlated strongly with the percentage of naive T cells measured by flow cytometry. As age increased, observed TCR beta diversity per million T cells dropped in a roughly linear way, and a significant reduction was already evident by age 40. Estimates of total diversity from one million sequenced T cells were regarded as lower bounds and underestimates. Compared with the aged group, the long-lived group had more naive CD4+ T cells, fewer expanded clones and increased TCR diversity, a pattern suggesting age selection. Since profiling was done on bulk unsorted PBMCs, naive and antigen-experienced compartments could not be conclusively compared. Because the CMV infection status of the donors was unknown, age-related changes in expanded clonotypes may potentially have been confounded.

This clonotype was seen a handful of times. The target of this receptor is not known. Base qualities are not recorded, but no much larger clone differs from it by a single base. The donors were 40 or so Caucasian individuals from Russia, aged roughly 6 to 90 years, who were systemically healthy. Each donor gave around 9 milliliters of peripheral blood, collected into EDTA-treated Vacutainer tubes. Ficoll-Paque density-gradient centrifugation was used to isolate PBMCs, with at least 6 million per sample. Trizol reagent was used to extract total RNA from PBMCs, with at least 5 micrograms per sample. Naive CD45RAhigh/CD27high T cell percentages were measured by flow cytometry on a PBMC aliquot from every donor. From V the trimming removes 6 bases and from J it removes 6 bases, while the gene matches leave 14 bases of the junction unaccounted for. Including the terminal cysteine and phenylalanine, the CDR3 comprises 16 residues. The only DNA kept is the CDR3, 48 bases in frame from the first base.

Library method: 5' RACE. The sequencer listed for this sample is Illumina HiSeq 2500. A second PCR of 7 to 11 cycles was run with a J-beta primer mix and a sample-barcoded 5' primer. A unique molecular identifier was introduced onto each TCR beta cDNA molecule by a template-switch 5' adaptor carrying 12 random nucleotides. Each sample yielded at least 2.5 million CDR3-containing paired-end reads. First-strand cDNA was synthesized from all RNA with the Mint cDNA synthesis kit, primed by a TRBC-specific oligonucleotide. Following uracil-DNA glycosylase treatment, a first 18-cycle PCR with universal primers M1SS and BC2_uni_R was performed on all cDNA. Processing in the source paper ran as follows. Each sample was normalized by randomly selecting 1 million high-quality reads, each carrying a distinct molecular identifier. Instead of being binned into consensus sequences, reads with shared molecular identifiers were discarded. MiTCR, run with a Q25 quality threshold and the strictest error-elimination algorithm, handled CDR3 identification, clonotype clustering and error correction. A nonparametric unseen species model with Euler transformation was used to estimate a lower bound on total TCR beta diversity. TCRdb took the public reads, trimmed them with fastp at Q25, ran MiXCR for clone calling and kept in-frame beta chains. Each CDR3 protein appears once, grouped with its most common genes and DNA. TCRdb, not the original authors, processed these V and J calls. The sample table shows some 1.4 million distinct CDR3 sequences, and 42% are seen once. The biggest ten clones account for 7.9% of the sample.

Source material: blood. This receptor was taken from a woman younger than 30 in good health. The chain joins TRBV12-3 or TRBV12-4 to TRBJ1-2; 9 central nucleotides agree with TRBD1. At the DNA level, the sequence is TGTGCCAGCAGCCCTTTTCGACAGGGGGGGACCGATGGCTACACCTTC. Its coded protein is CASSPFRQGGTDGYTF.